The clone carrying this T cell receptor beta chain came up many times. As yet, its antigen is unknown. A 5'RACE template-switching step, the method used to make TCR cDNA, added a universal primer site and UMIs. TCRdb reprocessed the 5' RACE reads with MiXCR, giving one entry per CDR3 protein. The repertoire consists of more than 200,000 distinct CDR3 sequences, with approximately 3.6% occurring once and the leading ten covering around 20%. This entry is derived from a study of T cells after yellow fever vaccination. Study in general: Libraries from low-cell-number fractions were prepared with the SMART-Seq v4 Ultra Low Input RNA kit.

The CDR3 has 12 residues. Germline-derived CDR1 and CDR2 are SQVTM and ANQGSEA. Trimming left V 6 bases short and J 6 bases short, with 13 bases between. General study results and limits: Most primary-vaccination clones reappeared after the booster (about 96% CD4, 88% CD8). The secondary response was weaker, and its peak arrived faster, on day 5 versus 15.

The chain recombines TRBV29-1 with TRBJ2-3, with D possibly TRBD2 on 5 matching bases. Sequenced here: PBMCs, sampled 15 days after the yellow fever booster vaccination. The origin of this receptor is a man younger than 35 who received the YFV17D yellow fever vaccine. The CDR3 sequence is CSVALWEDTQYF. CDR3 nucleotide sequence: TGCAGCGTCGCCCTATGGGAGGATACGCAGTATTTT.